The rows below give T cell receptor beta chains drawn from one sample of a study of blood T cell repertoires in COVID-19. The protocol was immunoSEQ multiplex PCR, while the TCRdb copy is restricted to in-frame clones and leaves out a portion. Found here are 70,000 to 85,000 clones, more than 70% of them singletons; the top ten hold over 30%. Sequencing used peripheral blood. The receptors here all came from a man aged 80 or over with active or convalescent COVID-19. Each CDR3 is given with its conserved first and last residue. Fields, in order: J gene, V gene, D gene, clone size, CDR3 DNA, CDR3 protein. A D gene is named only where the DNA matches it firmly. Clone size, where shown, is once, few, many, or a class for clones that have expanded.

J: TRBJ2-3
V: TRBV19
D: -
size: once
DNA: TGTGCCAGTAGTATATATTGGGGGCGCGAGGCAGATACGCAGTATTTT
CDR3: CASSIYWGREADTQYF

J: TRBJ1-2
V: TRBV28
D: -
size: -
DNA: TGTGCCAGCAGTTTAGCCGAGAACTATGGCTACACCTTC
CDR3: CASSLAENYGYTF

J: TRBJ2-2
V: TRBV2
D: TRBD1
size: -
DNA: TGTGCCAGCAGTACCGGGACAGGGGACACCGGGGAGCTGTTTTTT
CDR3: CASSTGTGDTGELFF

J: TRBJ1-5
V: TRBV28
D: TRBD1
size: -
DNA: TGTGCCAGCAGTTTATCACAGGGGAATACTCAGCCCCAGCATTTT
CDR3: CASSLSQGNTQPQHF

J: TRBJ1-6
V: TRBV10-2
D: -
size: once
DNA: TGCGCCAGCAACCCCCGACAGCTCGGTAATTCACCCCTCCACTTT
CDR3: CASNPRQLGNSPLHF

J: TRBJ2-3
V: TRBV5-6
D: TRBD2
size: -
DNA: TGTGCCAGCAGCGTGAGACTAGCGAAAAGCACAGATACGCAGTATTTT
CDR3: CASSVRLAKSTDTQYF

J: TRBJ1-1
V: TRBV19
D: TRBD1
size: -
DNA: TGTGCCAGTATCCCTGGGAAGGGACAGGGCCTCCCGAACACTGAAGCTTTCTTT
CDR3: CASIPGKGQGLPNTEAFF

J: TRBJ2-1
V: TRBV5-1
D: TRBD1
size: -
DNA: TGCGCCAGCAGCTTAGGGACAGTCGGTGGGGAGCAGTTCTTC
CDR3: CASSLGTVGGEQFF

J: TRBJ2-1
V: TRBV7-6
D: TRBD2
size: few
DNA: TGTGCCAGCAGCAAGCGGGGCCGATTCTACAATGAGCAGTTCTTC
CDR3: CASSKRGRFYNEQFF

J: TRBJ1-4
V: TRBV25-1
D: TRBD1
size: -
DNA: TGTGCCAGCAGTGCGAAGACAGGGGGTCAAGAAAAACTGTTTTTT
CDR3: CASSAKTGGQEKLFF

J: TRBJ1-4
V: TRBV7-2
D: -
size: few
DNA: TGTGCCAGCAGCTTTGGGGAGTCGGGGGCAACTAATGAAAAACTGTTTTTT
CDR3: CASSFGESGATNEKLFF

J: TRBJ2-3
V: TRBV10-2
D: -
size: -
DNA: TGCGCCAGCCGTCCGGGTTTAAGCACAGATACGCAGTATTTT
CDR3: CASRPGLSTDTQYF

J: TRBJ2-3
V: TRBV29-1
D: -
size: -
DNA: TGCAGCGTACGCACGGGGGATACGCAGTATTTT
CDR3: CSVRTGDTQYF

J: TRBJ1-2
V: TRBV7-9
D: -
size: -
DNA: TGTGCCAGCAGTCAAATTAGAGGGTATGGCTACACCTTC
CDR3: CASSQIRGYGYTF

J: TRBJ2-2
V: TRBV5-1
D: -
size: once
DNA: TGCGCCAGCAGCTTGTCCGGGACAAACACCGGGGAGCTGTTTTTT
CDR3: CASSLSGTNTGELFF

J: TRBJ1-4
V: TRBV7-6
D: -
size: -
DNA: TGTGCCAGCAGCTTAGGCAGGGACTTGAGTGAAAAACTGTTTTTT
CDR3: CASSLGRDLSEKLFF

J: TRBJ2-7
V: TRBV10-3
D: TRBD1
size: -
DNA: TGTGCGGGGGGACAGGGTCAAGGCGAGCAGTACTTC
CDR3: CAGGQGQGEQYF

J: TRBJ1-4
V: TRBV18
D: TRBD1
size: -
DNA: TGTGCCAGCTCTCGAGGACAGGGCGTTAATGAAAAACTGTTTTTT
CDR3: CASSRGQGVNEKLFF

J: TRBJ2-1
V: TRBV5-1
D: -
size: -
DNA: TGCGCCAGCAGCTTAGGGGGGGCTTCTTACAATGAGCAGTTCTTC
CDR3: CASSLGGASYNEQFF

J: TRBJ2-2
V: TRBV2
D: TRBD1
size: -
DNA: TGTGCCAGCAGTGGGACAGGGGGCTCCGGGGAGCTGTTTTTT
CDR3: CASSGTGGSGELFF